The rows below give T cell receptor beta chains drawn from one sample of a study of identical twins. TCRdb itself ran the 5' RACE reads through MiXCR, one entry per CDR3 protein. The sample lists some 660,000 distinct CDR3 sequences; around 8.3% were seen once. These data are also associated with another study on yellow fever vaccine responses in identical twins.

The sequencing sample was made of PBMCs. The receptors originated from a woman aged 18-30 years in good health. Each CDR3 is given with its conserved first and last residue. D genes are given only for firm matches. Only some rows state a clone size, as once, few, many or a class for expanded clones.

size,J,V,D,DNA,CDR3
few,TRBJ2-3,TRBV5-8,.,TGTGCCAGCAGCTTGTTGGGCGGTGGGCCAGATACGCAGTATTTT,CASSLLGGGPDTQYF
many,TRBJ2-2,TRBV7-8,.,TGTGCCAGCAGCTCGAGGACCCCGGGTTCCACCGGGGAGCTGTTTTTT,CASSSRTPGSTGELFF
.,TRBJ1-1,TRBV9,TRBD1,TGTGCCAGCAGCGTAGCCGGGACAGACCACACTGAAGCTTTCTTT,CASSVAGTDHTEAFF
.,TRBJ2-5,TRBV12-3/TRBV12-4,.,TGTGCCAGCAGTTTAGCGACGGCGACCCAGTACTTC,CASSLATATQYF
few,TRBJ2-1,TRBV2,.,TGTGCCACCCAGCTGACCTCGGGTAGACCCTACAATGAGCAGTTCTTC,CATQLTSGRPYNEQFF
.,TRBJ2-2,TRBV28,TRBD1,TGTGCCAGCAGTTTAAGCTCTGGACAGGGGGGTAGGGACGGGGAGCTGTTTTTT,CASSLSSGQGGRDGELFF
many,TRBJ2-7,TRBV6-2/TRBV6-3,TRBD2,TGTGCCAGCAGACACTCCCGGGGGACTAGCGGGGGAGGTCCCTCCGAGCAGTACTTC,CASRHSRGTSGGGPSEQYF
.,TRBJ2-1,TRBV6-1,TRBD2,TGTGCCAGCAGCCCGACCGGGACTACTGCTGAGCAGTTCTTC,CASSPTGTTAEQFF
.,TRBJ2-7,TRBV12-3/TRBV12-4,.,TGTGCCAGCAGTCCGAGGGCACAAACAGGGTTTGAAGACGAGCAGTACTTC,CASSPRAQTGFEDEQYF
.,TRBJ2-5,TRBV29-1,.,TGCAGCGCCCAACAGGGTTCGGGCCAAGAGACCCAGTACTTC,CSAQQGSGQETQYF
many,TRBJ2-2,TRBV29-1,TRBD1,TGCAGCGTGGTGACAGGGGGTATGGCCGGGGAGCTGTTTTTT,CSVVTGGMAGELFF
.,TRBJ2-7,TRBV11-1,TRBD2,TGTGCCAGCAGCTTAGCAGTGGGGGAGGGCCGAGTAGTAGTATCCGAGCAGTACTTC,CASSLAVGEGRVVVSEQYF
few,TRBJ1-4,TRBV12-3/TRBV12-4,.,TGTGCCAGCACCAACATGGGGGAAACTAATGAAAAACTGTTTTTT,CASTNMGETNEKLFF
.,TRBJ2-5,TRBV19,TRBD2,TGTGCCAGTAGTGGACTAGCGGTACAAGAGACCCAGTACTTC,CASSGLAVQETQYF
many,TRBJ2-7,TRBV4-1,.,TGCGCCAGCAGCCAGTACGGCAGCTACGAGCAGTACTTC,CASSQYGSYEQYF
few,TRBJ2-7,TRBV6-1,TRBD1,TGTGCCAGCACTGGACAGGACTCCTACGAGCAGTACTTC,CASTGQDSYEQYF
many,TRBJ2-2,TRBV24-1,.,TGTGCCACCAGTGAACGGGGTTACTCCGGGGAGCTGTTTTTT,CATSERGYSGELFF
many,TRBJ2-4,TRBV2,.,TGTGCCTGCAGACTAGGAGGTACAATTCAGTACTTC,CACRLGGTIQYF
few,TRBJ2-2,TRBV14,TRBD2,TGTGCCAGCAGCCCCAGCGGGAGGGGTAACACCGGGGAGCTGTTTTTT,CASSPSGRGNTGELFF
.,TRBJ2-7,TRBV14,.,TGTGCCAGCAGCAAAGGCGTCTCCTACGAGCAGTACTTC,CASSKGVSYEQYF
.,TRBJ2-1,TRBV12-3/TRBV12-4,TRBD2,TGTGCCAGCAGTTTTATTTCGGGGACTAGCGTAAACAATGAGCAGTTCTTC,CASSFISGTSVNNEQFF
few,TRBJ2-3,TRBV18,.,TGTGCCAGCTCGACCCGGGGGACAACGCAGTATTTT,CASSTRGTTQYF
few,TRBJ2-1,TRBV5-1,.,TGCGCCAGCAGCTTGGACGGGGGGCTAAACTCCTACAATGAGCAGTTCTTC,CASSLDGGLNSYNEQFF
few,TRBJ2-3,TRBV6-1,TRBD1,TGTGCCAGCAGTAAAGGACAGGGGGCTACAGATACGCAGTATTTT,CASSKGQGATDTQYF
.,TRBJ2-5,TRBV7-9,.,TGTGCCAGCAGCAAGGGAAGTGCAGGACAAGAGACCCAGTACTTC,CASSKGSAGQETQYF
few,TRBJ1-1,TRBV20-1,.,TGCAGTGCTAGAGATTCTTCAGGGAGGGCTTTCTTT,CSARDSSGRAFF
.,TRBJ1-4,TRBV7-9,TRBD1,TGTGCCAGCAGCTCGCCGGGACAGGGGATGAAACTGTTTTTT,CASSSPGQGMKLFF
.,TRBJ2-5,TRBV2,.,TGTGCCAGCAGCGAAACAGGGGTGGGAGGGACCCAGTACTTC,CASSETGVGGTQYF
few,TRBJ2-7,TRBV6-5,.,TGTGCCAGCAGTTACTCGAGGGACGGTTCCTACGAGCAGTACTTC,CASSYSRDGSYEQYF
.,TRBJ2-7,TRBV28,.,TGTGCCAGCAGTTTATATGGACAAGGGGCCTACGAGCAGTACTTC,CASSLYGQGAYEQYF
many,TRBJ2-7,TRBV4-3,TRBD2,TGCGCCAGCAGCCAAGAAGCGGGAGTATGGGAGCAGTACTTC,CASSQEAGVWEQYF
.,TRBJ2-3,TRBV15,TRBD2,TGTGCCACCAGCAGCTCGCGGGGGGGAAGCACAGATACGCAGTATTTT,CATSSSRGGSTDTQYF
.,TRBJ2-6,TRBV21-1,.,TGTGCCAACAGCCAGCCCAGGGCCAGGTTATTCTCTGGGGCCAACGTCCTGACTTTC,CANSQPRARLFSGANVLTF
few,TRBJ2-7,TRBV12-3/TRBV12-4,.,TGTGCCAGCAGAGGGGCAGCAAAGATCTACGAGCAGTACTTC,CASRGAAKIYEQYF
.,TRBJ2-3,TRBV5-1,.,TGCGCCAGCAGCGACCGGGACCACCTGCAGTATTTT,CASSDRDHLQYF
.,TRBJ2-4,TRBV14,.,TGTGCCAGCAGTGCGGACGGTCTAGCCAAAAACATTCAGTACTTC,CASSADGLAKNIQYF
.,TRBJ2-5,TRBV9,.,TGTGCCAGCAGCGATGGCCTTATTCGGGGTCGGGAGACCCAGTACTTC,CASSDGLIRGRETQYF
few,TRBJ1-4,TRBV7-2,.,TGTGCCAGCAGCCAGGTTGCTGAAAAACTGTTTTTT,CASSQVAEKLFF
.,TRBJ1-3,TRBV4-3,.,TGCGCCAGCAGCCAATCGATTAGCGTCGGAAACACCATATATTTT,CASSQSISVGNTIYF
.,TRBJ2-5,TRBV5-1,TRBD1,TGCGCCAGCAGCTTGGAAGGGGGCGAAGAGACCCAGTACTTC,CASSLEGGEETQYF
few,TRBJ1-2,TRBV2,.,TGTGCCAGCAGTGAGGGGGGTGGAGGCTACACCTTC,CASSEGGGGYTF
many,TRBJ1-3,TRBV10-3,.,TGTGCCATCAGTTCGGACAGCAGTCTTAGAAACACCATATATTTT,CAISSDSSLRNTIYF
few,TRBJ2-1,TRBV5-1,.,TGCGCCAGCAGCTTGAGGCGGATGGATGAGCAGTTCTTC,CASSLRRMDEQFF
.,TRBJ2-7,TRBV11-2,TRBD2,TGTGCCAGCAGCGCCCCGGGGGGCTCCTACGAGCAGTACTTC,CASSAPGGSYEQYF
.,TRBJ2-5,TRBV20-1,.,TGCAGTGCTAGAGTGGGACCTCAAGAGACCCAGTACTTC,CSARVGPQETQYF
few,TRBJ2-7,TRBV29-1,.,TGCAGCGCCGGATGGGACGGGTACGAGCAGTACTTC,CSAGWDGYEQYF
many,TRBJ1-1,TRBV6-6,.,TGTGCCAGCAGTTACGTGGATTCTGAAGCTTTCTTT,CASSYVDSEAFF
few,TRBJ2-7,TRBV7-8,.,TGTGCCAGCAGCTTAGCTTGGCAGGGCGGGGATGAGCAGTACTTC,CASSLAWQGGDEQYF
few,TRBJ2-1,TRBV27,.,TGTGCCAGCAGTTTTAGCGGCCCTCGTAATGAGCAGTTCTTC,CASSFSGPRNEQFF
many,TRBJ2-1,TRBV18,.,TGTGCCAGCTCAAGGACTGGGGCGATCGATGAGCAGTTCTTC,CASSRTGAIDEQFF
.,TRBJ2-1,TRBV12-3/TRBV12-4,.,TGTGCCAGCAGTTTAAGGGAGCGGGCGTATGAGCAGTTCTTC,CASSLRERAYEQFF